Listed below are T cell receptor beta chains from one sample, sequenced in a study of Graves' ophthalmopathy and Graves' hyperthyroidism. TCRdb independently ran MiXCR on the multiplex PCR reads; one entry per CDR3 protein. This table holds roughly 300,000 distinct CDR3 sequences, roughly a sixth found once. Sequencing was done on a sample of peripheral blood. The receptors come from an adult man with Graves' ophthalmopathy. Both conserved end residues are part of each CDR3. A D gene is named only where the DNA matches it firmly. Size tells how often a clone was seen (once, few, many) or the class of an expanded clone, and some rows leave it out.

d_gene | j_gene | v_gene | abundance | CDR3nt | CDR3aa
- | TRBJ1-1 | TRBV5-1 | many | TGCGCCAGCGGCAATCAACCGGGGGGCGCCGGCACTGAAGCTTTCTTT | CASGNQPGGAGTEAFF
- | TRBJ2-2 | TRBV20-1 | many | TGCAGTGCTAGAGATCCTTTTGGATTCGACACCGGGGAGCTGTTTTTT | CSARDPFGFDTGELFF
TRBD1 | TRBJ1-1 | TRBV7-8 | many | TGTGCCAGCAGCTTAAGTCCGAAGGGGGCAATGAACACTGAAGCTTTCTTT | CASSLSPKGAMNTEAFF
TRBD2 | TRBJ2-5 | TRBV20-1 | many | TGCAGTGCTAGAGATGCGGAGCGGGGCGGGGTCGCAGAGACCCAGTACTTC | CSARDAERGGVAETQYF
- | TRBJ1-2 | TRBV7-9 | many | TGTGCCAGCAGCTCGCTCGAACAGGGTCCGTCCGGCTACACCTTC | CASSSLEQGPSGYTF
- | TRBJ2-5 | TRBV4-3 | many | TGCGCCAGCAGCCAAGATTTGATCGGAGAGTACTTC | CASSQDLIGEYF
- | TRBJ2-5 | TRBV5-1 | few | TGCGCCAGCAGCTTGAACCCGGCCGGACAAGGAGATCTAGAGACCCAGTACTTC | CASSLNPAGQGDLETQYF
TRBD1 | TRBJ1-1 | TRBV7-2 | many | TGTGCCAGCAGCTCCGGTAGGGGACAGGCGGAAGCTTTCTTT | CASSSGRGQAEAFF
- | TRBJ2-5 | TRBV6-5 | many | TGTGCCAGCAGTTACTCTGCAGGGGCAGTCCAAGAGACCCAGTACTTC | CASSYSAGAVQETQYF
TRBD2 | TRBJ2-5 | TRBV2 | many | TGTGCCAGCAAGTGGGAGGGGTTCGAGACCCAGTACTTC | CASKWEGFETQYF
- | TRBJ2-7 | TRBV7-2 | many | TGTGCCAGCAGCTTAGGGCCAACCACCTACGAGCAGTACTTC | CASSLGPTTYEQYF
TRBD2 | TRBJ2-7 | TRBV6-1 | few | TGTGCCAGCAGTGAAGGGGGAGGGAAGCTTTACGAGCAGTACTTC | CASSEGGGKLYEQYF
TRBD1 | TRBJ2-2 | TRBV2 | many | TGTGCCAGCCTTGATCTGACAGGGCAAGTCGGGGAGCTGTTTTTT | CASLDLTGQVGELFF
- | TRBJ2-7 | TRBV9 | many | TGTGCCAGCAGTACTCCGGGGCGTAACGAGCAGTACTTC | CASSTPGRNEQYF
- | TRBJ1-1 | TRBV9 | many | TGTGCCAGCAGCGCAGCACAGGGCGGTGAAGCTTTCTTT | CASSAAQGGEAFF
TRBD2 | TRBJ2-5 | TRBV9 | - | TGTGCCAGCAGCCAGATCGGGGGGGCCCTGGAGACCCAGTACTTC | CASSQIGGALETQYF
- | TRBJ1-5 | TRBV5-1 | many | TGCGCCAGCAGGATACAGGAGGGGCAGCCCCAGCATTTT | CASRIQEGQPQHF
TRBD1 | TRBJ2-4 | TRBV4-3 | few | TGCGCCAGCAGCCAAGCGGGACAGGGGGATGCTTACAAAAACATTCAGTACTTC | CASSQAGQGDAYKNIQYF
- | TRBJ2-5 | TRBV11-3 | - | TGTGCCAGCAGCTTGATGGCGGGCTCCAAGGGAGAGACCCAGTACTTC | CASSLMAGSKGETQYF
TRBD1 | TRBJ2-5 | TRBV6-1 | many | TGTGCCAGCAGCGACCCGGACAGGGGGCTAAAGACCCAGTACTTC | CASSDPDRGLKTQYF
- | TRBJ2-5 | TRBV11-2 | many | TGTGCCAGCAGCTTGGGACACGAGGGAGTGACCCAGTACTTC | CASSLGHEGVTQYF
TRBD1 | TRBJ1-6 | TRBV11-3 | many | TGTGCCAGCAGCGGACAGGGGAATTCACCCCTCCACTTT | CASSGQGNSPLHF
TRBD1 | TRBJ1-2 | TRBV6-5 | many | TGTGCCAGCAACCGGGACAGCCGCTATGGCTACACCTTC | CASNRDSRYGYTF
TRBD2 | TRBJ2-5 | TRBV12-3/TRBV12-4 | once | TGTGCCAGGAGTTTAAAGGCCGGGGGGACTCAGTACTTC | CARSLKAGGTQYF
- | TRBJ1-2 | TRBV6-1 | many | TGTGCCAGCAGTGAAGCGGTGCGGGGCTCCTATGGCTACACCTTC | CASSEAVRGSYGYTF
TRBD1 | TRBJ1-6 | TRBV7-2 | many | TGTGCCAGCAGCTCCCAAACGGGACAGGGGGCGATCTTT | CASSSQTGQGAIF